The sequence of this T cell receptor (beta chain) was determined in a study of shared clonotypes between healthy human individuals. There are 15 residues in the CDR3. Germline CDR1 is SGHNT and CDR2 is YYREEE (reference sequence). V was clipped by 6 bases and J by 0 bases, with 12 bases between them. Repertoires were generated with immunoSEQ multiplex PCR, while TCRdb's copy carries only in-frame clones and drops some. The sample comprises fewer than 650,000 clones, 76% of which are singletons, and 10% to 15% rests with the top ten. The sequence was collected from a middle-aged woman in good health. Some clones in this sample may be carry-over from other donors' samples. The specimen sequenced was PBMCs. The genes are TRBV5-4 and TRBJ1-4, with D maybe TRBD1 (6 bases). CDR3 DNA: TGTGCCAGCACAAAGGGGGTAGCAACTAATGAAAAACTGTTTTTT. Its translation is CASTKGVATNEKLFF.